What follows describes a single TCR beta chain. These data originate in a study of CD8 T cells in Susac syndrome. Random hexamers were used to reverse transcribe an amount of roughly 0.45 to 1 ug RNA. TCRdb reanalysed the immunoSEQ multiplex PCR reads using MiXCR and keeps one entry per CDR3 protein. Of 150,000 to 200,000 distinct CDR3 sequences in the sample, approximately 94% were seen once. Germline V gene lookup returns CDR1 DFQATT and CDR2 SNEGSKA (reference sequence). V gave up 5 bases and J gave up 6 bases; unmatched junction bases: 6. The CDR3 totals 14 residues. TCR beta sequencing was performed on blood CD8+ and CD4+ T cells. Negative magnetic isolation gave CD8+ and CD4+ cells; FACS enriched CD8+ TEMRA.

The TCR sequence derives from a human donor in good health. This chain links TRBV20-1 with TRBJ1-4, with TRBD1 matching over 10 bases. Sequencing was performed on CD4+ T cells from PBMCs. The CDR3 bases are TGCAGTGCTGCGCGTGGGACAGGGGATGAAAAACTGTTTTTT. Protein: CSAARGTGDEKLFF.